Here is one T cell receptor beta chain with its context. This specimen belongs to a study of blood T cell repertoires in COVID-19. The wider study: Samples came from the United States, Italy and Spain, spanning acute and convalescent COVID-19. The cDNA or gDNA used as material had been derived from T cells, B-cell-depleted T cells, or PBMCs.

Original data processing: Counts of nucleated cells, estimated from reference gene primer amplification, were obtained. Repertoires were generated with immunoSEQ multiplex PCR, while TCRdb's copy carries only in-frame clones and drops some. From that table come the V and J calls and clone size; the DNA was used to work out D and trimming. The sample lists around 50,000 clones, over 65% occurring once. Germline CDR1 MNHNY, CDR2 SVGAGI (reference sequence). This CDR3 has 13 residues. V lost 7 bases to trimming and J lost 5 bases, with 14 bases between them. Sample: peripheral blood. The receptor's source is a human donor in a cohort sampled during active COVID-19. The rearrangement joins TRBV6-6 to TRBJ1-2, with D possibly TRBD1 on 5 matching bases. The CDR3 spells CASTQPGGYGYTF. DNA of the CDR3: TGTGCCAGCACCCAGCCTGGGGGGTATGGCTACACCTTC.